These 14 T cell receptor beta chains were all obtained from the same sample, sequenced in a study of OX40 agonist ivuxolimab in advanced cancers. Sequenced by immunoSEQ multiplex PCR; TCRdb stores in-frame clones only, minus some. Found here are roughly 70,000 clones, 85% to 90% of them singletons; the top ten hold around 9.9%. The material sequenced was CD4+ or CD8+ T cells sorted from blood, taken in a trial of the OX40 agonist ivuxolimab. Every receptor here comes from an adult with an advanced solid tumor such as melanoma, head and neck, liver or kidney cancer.

J is TRBJ1-2 and V is TRBV9, with TRBD1 matching 12 bases. This CDR3 spans 17 amino acids. V lost 0 bases, J lost 8 bases, and 11 bases stayed unmatched. The germline V gene has CDR1 SGDLS and CDR2 YYNGEE. The chain's CDR3 is CASSVGGTGGYAEGYTF. In DNA, the CDR3 is TGTGCCAGCAGCGTAGGTGGGACAGGGGGCTATGCGGAAGGCTACACCTTC.

The J gene is TRBJ2-7, the V gene TRBV6-1; perhaps D is TRBD1 or TRBD2 (5 bases each). This CDR3 comprises 13 residues. Trimming cost V 7 bases and J 3 bases, with 13 bases left between them. Germline V CDR1 and CDR2: MNHNS, SASEGT. The CDR3 sequence is CASTEGLSYEQYF. The CDR3 DNA sequence: TGTGCCAGCACCGAGGGGCTCAGCTACGAGCAGTACTTC.

The chain carries TRBV28 and TRBJ1-1; maybe TRBD1 (6 bases). Germline lookup yields CDR1 MDHEN and CDR2 SYDVKM. V lost 7 bases to trimming and J lost 8 bases, with 17 bases between them. The CDR3 extends over 13 amino acids. In nucleotides, the CDR3 is TGTGCCAGCACCCTTTGGGGGCCTGCCGAAGCTTTCTTT. This gives the protein CASTLWGPAEAFF.

The chain carries TRBV9 and TRBJ2-7, with D possibly TRBD2 on 5 matching bases. The CDR3 length is 13 residues. Germline V gene data show CDR1 as SGDLS and CDR2 as YYNGEE. V was pared by 4 bases and J by 4 bases, with 12 bases between. For the CDR3, the DNA is TGTGCCAGCAGCCCCCCTCGGGGTTACGAGCAGTACTTC. Translation: CASSPPRGYEQYF. The whole variable domain, filled in from reference TRBV9 and TRBJ2-7, reads DSGVTQTPKHLITATGQRVTLRCSPRSGDLSVYWYQQSLDQGLQFLIQYYNGEERAKGNILERFSAQQFPDLHSELNLSSLELGDSALYFCASSPPRGYEQYFGPGTRLTVT.

V and J are TRBV29-1 and TRBJ1-4; maybe TRBD1 (6 bases). Germline CDR1 is SQVTM and CDR2 is ANQGSEA. This CDR3 is built from 12 residues. With 8 bases removed from V and 3 bases from J, the gap between germline ends came to 10 bases. CDR3 nucleotide sequence: TGCAGCACCGGGACACCTAATGAAAAACTGTTTTTT. It codes for CSTGTPNEKLFF.

This chain connects TRBV5-1 to TRBJ2-1, with 15 bases aligning to TRBD2. Germline V CDR1 and CDR2: SGHRS, YFSETQ. Losses at the gene ends were 4 bases for V and 8 bases for J; bases not matched to a gene: 10. There are 17 residues in the CDR3. The CDR3: CASSPGTSGRRNDEQFF. Here the CDR3 DNA reads TGCGCCAGCAGCCCTGGGACTAGCGGGAGGAGGAACGATGAGCAGTTCTTC.

The CDR3 bases are TGCAGCGTTGAAATCTCCCGGTTAGTGTTGGCTGAAGCTTTCTTT. Translating it yields CSVEISRLVLAEAFF. The J gene is TRBJ1-1, the V gene TRBV29-1; no firm D call. This CDR3 is 15 amino acids long. The germline V gene has CDR1 SQVTM and CDR2 ANQGSEA. V lost 2 bases and J 6 bases, leaving 19 bases between the germline ends.

The chain is built from TRBV6-5 and TRBJ2-3; TRBD2 agrees at 7 bases. The CDR3 loop spans 14 amino acids. V trimming: 5 bases; J trimming: 7 bases; junction bases outside the gene matches: 9. Germline V gene data show CDR1 as MNHEY and CDR2 as SVGAGI. The CDR3 loop reads CASSPAGSQYTQYF. DNA of the CDR3: TGTGCCAGCAGTCCAGCGGGATCGCAATATACGCAGTATTTT.

The CDR3 here is CASSATAGETQYF. The CDR3 bases are TGTGCCAGCAGCGCGACAGCGGGAGAGACCCAGTACTTC. The chain is built from TRBV5-6 and TRBJ2-5; a weak D match, TRBD2 (6 bases). Germline CDR1 SGHDT, CDR2 YYEEEE. V dropped 4 bases and J dropped 4 bases, with 11 bases sitting between them. This CDR3 contains 13 residues.

The chain uses TRBV5-5 and TRBJ2-7, with TRBD1 matching 9 bases. Germline V gene sequence: CDR1 SGHKS, CDR2 YYEKEE (reference sequence). The CDR3 runs to 13 residues. The J segment lost 6 bases and the V segment lost 3 bases, leaving 4 bases of the junction unmatched. CDR3 nucleotide sequence: TGTGCCAGCAGCTGGGACAGGGAAGCCGAGCAGTACTTC. It yields the protein CASSWDREAEQYF.

CDR3 region: CASSLVLREKAFF. In DNA, the CDR3 is TGTGCCAGCAGCTTAGTTTTAAGGGAAAAAGCTTTCTTT. The chain is built from TRBV7-9 and TRBJ1-1, with no clear D. The CDR3 has 13 amino acids. Germline CDR1 is SEHNR and CDR2 is FQNEAQ (reference sequence). Trimming took 1 base from V and 9 from J, leaving 12 bases between them.

The J gene is TRBJ2-7, the V gene TRBV4-1; possible D gene TRBD2, 7 bases. CDR3 length equals 15 residues. The germline V and J ends were trimmed by 5 bases and 3 bases, with 17 bases remaining between them. Germline assignment: CDR1 MGHRA and CDR2 YSYEKL. The CDR3 sequence is CASSATGGPYYEQYF. As DNA, the CDR3 is TGCGCCAGCAGCGCAACGGGGGGCCCCTACTACGAGCAGTACTTC.

The genes are TRBV6-4 and TRBJ2-2; the D gene is possibly TRBD2 (5 bases). The CDR3 is 17 residues long. Germline CDR1 MRHNA, CDR2 SNTAGT. Trimming took 5 bases from V and 4 from J, leaving 20 bases between them. DNA of the CDR3: TGTGCCAGCAGTAACACGATACGAGGGTGGATCACCGGGGAGCTGTTTTTT. It encodes CASSNTIRGWITGELFF.

The DNA of the CDR3 is TGCGCCAGCAGCCCTACTAAGATTCACGGGGAGCTGTTTTTT. This encodes CASSPTKIHGELFF. The V and J genes are TRBV4-1 and TRBJ2-2; D uncertain. Germline CDR1 and CDR2: MGHRA and YSYEKL. Trimming left V 4 bases short and J 7 bases short, with 13 bases between. The CDR3 is made up of 14 amino acids.